Included here is one TCR beta chain sequence, with context. The data stem from a study of blood T cell repertoires in COVID-19. The overall study: The samples span acute and convalescent COVID-19 from the United States, Italy and Spain. Sources were T cells, B-cell-depleted T cells, or PBMCs; the material itself was cDNA or gDNA.

Germline V gene sequence: CDR1 SGHNT, CDR2 YYREEE (reference sequence). This CDR3 region has 15 residues. Trimming removed 5 bases from V and 8 bases from J; junction bases left unmatched: 7. In the original workflow: Amplification of reference gene primers provided the estimated nucleated cell counts. Produced via immunoSEQ multiplex PCR; TCRdb's table is partial and in-frame only. D and trimming were read from the DNA, whereas the V and J calls and clone size are those reported in that table. The sample includes around 300,000 clones, approximately 83% of them seen just once. What was sequenced was peripheral blood. The genes are TRBV5-4 and TRBJ2-1; 13 bases are a match to TRBD2. The source is a woman in her 70s with acute or convalescent COVID-19. CDR3 residues: CASRLAGGRLDEQFF. The CDR3 DNA sequence: TGTGCCAGCAGACTAGCGGGGGGGCGATTGGATGAGCAGTTCTTC.